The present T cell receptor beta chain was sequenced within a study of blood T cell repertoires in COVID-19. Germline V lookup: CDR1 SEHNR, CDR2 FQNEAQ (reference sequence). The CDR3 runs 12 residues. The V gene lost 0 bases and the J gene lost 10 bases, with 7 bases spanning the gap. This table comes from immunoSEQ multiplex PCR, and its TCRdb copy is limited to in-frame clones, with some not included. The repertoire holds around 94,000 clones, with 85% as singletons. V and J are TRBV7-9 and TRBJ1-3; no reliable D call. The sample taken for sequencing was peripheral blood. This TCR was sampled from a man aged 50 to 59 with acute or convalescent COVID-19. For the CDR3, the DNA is TGTGCCAGCAGCTTAGCGCAGAAGACCATATATTTT. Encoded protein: CASSLAQKTIYF. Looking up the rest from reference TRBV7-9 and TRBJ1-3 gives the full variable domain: DTGVSQNPRHKITKRGQNVTFRCDPISEHNRLYWYRQTLGQGPEFLTYFQNEAQLEKSRLLSDRFSAERPKGSFSTLEIQRTEQGDSAMYLCASSLAQKTIYFGEGSWLTVV.